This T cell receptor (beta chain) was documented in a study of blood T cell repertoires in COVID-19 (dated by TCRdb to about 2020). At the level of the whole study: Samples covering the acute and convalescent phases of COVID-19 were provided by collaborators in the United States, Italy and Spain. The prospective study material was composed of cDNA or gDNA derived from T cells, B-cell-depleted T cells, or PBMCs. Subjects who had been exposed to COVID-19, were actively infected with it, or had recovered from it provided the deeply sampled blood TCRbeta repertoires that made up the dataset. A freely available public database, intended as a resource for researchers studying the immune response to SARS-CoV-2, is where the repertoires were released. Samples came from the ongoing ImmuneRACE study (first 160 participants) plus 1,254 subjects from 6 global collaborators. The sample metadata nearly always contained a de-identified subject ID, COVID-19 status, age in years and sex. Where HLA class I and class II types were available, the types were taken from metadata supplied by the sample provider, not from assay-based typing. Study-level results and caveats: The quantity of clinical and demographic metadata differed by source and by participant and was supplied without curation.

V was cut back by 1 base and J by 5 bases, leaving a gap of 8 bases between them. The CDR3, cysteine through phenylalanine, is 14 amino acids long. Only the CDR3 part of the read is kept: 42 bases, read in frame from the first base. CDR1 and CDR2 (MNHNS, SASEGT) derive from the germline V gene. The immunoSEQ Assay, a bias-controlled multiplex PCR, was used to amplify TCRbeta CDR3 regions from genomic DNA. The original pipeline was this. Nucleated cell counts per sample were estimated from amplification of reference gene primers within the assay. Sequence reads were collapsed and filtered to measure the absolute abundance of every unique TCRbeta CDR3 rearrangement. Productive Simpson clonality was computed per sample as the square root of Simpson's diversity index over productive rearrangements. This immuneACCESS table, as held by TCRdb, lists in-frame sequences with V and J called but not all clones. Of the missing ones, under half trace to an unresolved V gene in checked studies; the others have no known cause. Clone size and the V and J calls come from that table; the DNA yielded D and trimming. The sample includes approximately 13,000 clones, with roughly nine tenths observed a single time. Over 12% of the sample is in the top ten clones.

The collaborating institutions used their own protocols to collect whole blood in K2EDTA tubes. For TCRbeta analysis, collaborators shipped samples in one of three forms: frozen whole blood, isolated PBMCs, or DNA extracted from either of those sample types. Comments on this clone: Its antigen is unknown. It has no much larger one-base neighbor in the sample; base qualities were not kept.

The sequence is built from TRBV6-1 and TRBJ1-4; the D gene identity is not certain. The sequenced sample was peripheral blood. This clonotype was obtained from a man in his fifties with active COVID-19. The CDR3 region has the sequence CASSEVRRNEKLFF. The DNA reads TGTGCCAGCAGTGAAGTCAGGAGGAATGAAAAACTGTTTTTT.